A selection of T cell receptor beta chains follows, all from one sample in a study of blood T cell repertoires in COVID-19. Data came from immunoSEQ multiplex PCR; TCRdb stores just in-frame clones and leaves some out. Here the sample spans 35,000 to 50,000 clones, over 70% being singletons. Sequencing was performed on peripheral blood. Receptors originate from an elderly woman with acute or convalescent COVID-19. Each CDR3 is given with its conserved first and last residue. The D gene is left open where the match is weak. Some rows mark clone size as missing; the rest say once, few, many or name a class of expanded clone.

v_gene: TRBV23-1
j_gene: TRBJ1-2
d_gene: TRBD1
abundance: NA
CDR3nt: TGCGCCAGCAGTCAAATTGGAAGCAGGGGGCCCTCGGACCTTAATAACTATGGCTACACCTTC
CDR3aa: CASSQIGSRGPSDLNNYGYTF

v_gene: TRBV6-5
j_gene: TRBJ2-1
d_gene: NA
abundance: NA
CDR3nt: TGTGCCAGCAGAGAGGCCGCTTCCTCCTACAATGAGCAGTTCTTC
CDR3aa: CASREAASSYNEQFF

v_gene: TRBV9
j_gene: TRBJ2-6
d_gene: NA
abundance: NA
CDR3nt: TGTGCCAGCAGCGTAAAGGGGTCTGGGGCCAACGTCCTGACTTTC
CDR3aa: CASSVKGSGANVLTF

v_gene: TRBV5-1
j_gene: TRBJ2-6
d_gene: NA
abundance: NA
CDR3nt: TGCGCCAGCAGCTTGTCAGGGGGGGCCAACGTCCTGACTTTC
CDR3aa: CASSLSGGANVLTF

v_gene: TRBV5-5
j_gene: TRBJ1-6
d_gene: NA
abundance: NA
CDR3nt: TGTGCCAGCAGCTTGGTTCGGGAAAGGAGCTATAATTCACCCCTCCACTTT
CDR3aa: CASSLVRERSYNSPLHF

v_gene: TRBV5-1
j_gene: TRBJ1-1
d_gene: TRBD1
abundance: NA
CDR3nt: TGCGCCAGCAGCAAATACTCCGGGACAGGGGACACTGAAGCTTTCTTT
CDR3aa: CASSKYSGTGDTEAFF

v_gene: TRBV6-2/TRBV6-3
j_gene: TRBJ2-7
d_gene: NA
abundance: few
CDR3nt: TGTGCCAGCAGTTGGGAGGCTGCGCGGCTGAACTACGAGCAGTACTTC
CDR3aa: CASSWEAARLNYEQYF

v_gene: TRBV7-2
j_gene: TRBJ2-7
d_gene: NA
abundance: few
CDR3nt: TGTGCCAGCAGCTTAGAATTTAGGGGCTACGAGCAGTACTTC
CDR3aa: CASSLEFRGYEQYF

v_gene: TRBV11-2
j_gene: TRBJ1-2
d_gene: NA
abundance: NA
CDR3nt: TGTGCCAGCAGCTTTACTTGGGCGGGGGGCCCAAACTATGGCTACACCTTC
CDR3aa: CASSFTWAGGPNYGYTF

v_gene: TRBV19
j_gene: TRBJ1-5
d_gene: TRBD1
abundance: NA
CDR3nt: TGTGCCAGTAGTATTTGGGACAGGGAAGTTAGCAATCAGCCCCAGCATTTT
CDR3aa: CASSIWDREVSNQPQHF

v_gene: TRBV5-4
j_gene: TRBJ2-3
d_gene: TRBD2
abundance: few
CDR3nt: TGTGCCAGCAGCTTGGCGGGCGGGGGTAGCACAGATACGCAGTATTTT
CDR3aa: CASSLAGGGSTDTQYF

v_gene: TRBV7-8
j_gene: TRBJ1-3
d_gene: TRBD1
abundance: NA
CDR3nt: TGTGCCAGCAGCTTAGGGACAGGCTCTGGAAACACCATATATTTT
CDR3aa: CASSLGTGSGNTIYF

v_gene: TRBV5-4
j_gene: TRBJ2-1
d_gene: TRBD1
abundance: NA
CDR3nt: TGTGCCAGCAGCTCACAGGGGTTTTGGAATGAGCAGTTCTTC
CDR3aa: CASSSQGFWNEQFF

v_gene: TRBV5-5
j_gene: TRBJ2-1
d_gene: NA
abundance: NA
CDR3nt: TGTGCCAGCAGTTATTACGACAGGAAGGGCAATGAGCAGTTCTTC
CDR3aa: CASSYYDRKGNEQFF

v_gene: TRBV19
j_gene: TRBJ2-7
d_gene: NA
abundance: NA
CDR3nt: TGTGCCAGTAGTAATGTAGCCTACGAGCAGTACTTC
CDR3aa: CASSNVAYEQYF

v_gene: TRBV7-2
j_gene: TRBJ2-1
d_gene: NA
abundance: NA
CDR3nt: TGTGCCAGCAGCACAAAAGTACAGGGATGGAATGAGCAGTTCTTC
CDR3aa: CASSTKVQGWNEQFF

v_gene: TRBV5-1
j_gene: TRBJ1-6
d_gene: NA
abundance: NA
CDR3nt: TGCGCCAGCAGCTTGCCGATCACGGAACACAGCTCCTATAATTCACCCCTCCACTTT
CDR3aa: CASSLPITEHSSYNSPLHF

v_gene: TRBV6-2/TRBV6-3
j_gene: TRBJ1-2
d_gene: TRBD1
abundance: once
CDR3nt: TGTGCCAGCAGTCCGGGACAGGGCTCTGGCTACACCTTC
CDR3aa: CASSPGQGSGYTF

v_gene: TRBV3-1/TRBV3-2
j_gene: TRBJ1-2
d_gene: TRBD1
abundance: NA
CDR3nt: TGTGCCAGCAGCCAAAGACAGGGGGCGTATGGCTACACCTTC
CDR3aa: CASSQRQGAYGYTF

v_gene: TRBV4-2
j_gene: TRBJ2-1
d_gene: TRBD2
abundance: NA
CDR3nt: TGTGCCAGCAGCCAAATGGGACTAGCGGGGGGAATTGAGCAGTTCTTC
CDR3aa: CASSQMGLAGGIEQFF

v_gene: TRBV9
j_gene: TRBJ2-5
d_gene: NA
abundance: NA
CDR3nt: TGTGCCAGCAGCGTAGCGGGTCAGTTGTGGGAGACCCAGTACTTC
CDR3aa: CASSVAGQLWETQYF

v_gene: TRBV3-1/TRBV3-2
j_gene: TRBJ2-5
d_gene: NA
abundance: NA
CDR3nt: TGTGCCAGCAGCCAAGAGAGGGAGACCCAGTACTTC
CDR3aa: CASSQERETQYF

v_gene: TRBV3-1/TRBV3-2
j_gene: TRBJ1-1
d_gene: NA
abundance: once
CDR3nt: TGTGCCAGCAGCCAATTAAGGGGCACTGAAGCTTTCTTT
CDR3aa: CASSQLRGTEAFF

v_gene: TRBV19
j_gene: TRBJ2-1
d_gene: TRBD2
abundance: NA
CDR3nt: TGTGCCAGTAGATTGACTAGCGGGCAGAGCTCCTACAATGAGCAGTTCTTC
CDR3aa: CASRLTSGQSSYNEQFF

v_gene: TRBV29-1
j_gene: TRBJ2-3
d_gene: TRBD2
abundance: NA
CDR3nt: TGCACCATGTGGCGGGGGGGCCAAGATACGCAGTATTTT
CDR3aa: CTMWRGGQDTQYF

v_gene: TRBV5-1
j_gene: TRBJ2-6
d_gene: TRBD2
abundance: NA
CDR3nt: TGCGCCAGCAGCAGTAGCGGGGGGTCGCGAGGGGCCAACGTCCTGACTTTC
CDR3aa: CASSSSGGSRGANVLTF

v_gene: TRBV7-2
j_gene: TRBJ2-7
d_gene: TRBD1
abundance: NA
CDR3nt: TGTGCCAGCAGCTTGCAGGGGGATTCCTACGAGCAGTACTTC
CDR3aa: CASSLQGDSYEQYF

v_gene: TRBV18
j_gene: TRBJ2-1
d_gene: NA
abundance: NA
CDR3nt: TGTGCCAGCTCACCCGCAGGGTACAATGAGCAGTTCTTC
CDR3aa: CASSPAGYNEQFF

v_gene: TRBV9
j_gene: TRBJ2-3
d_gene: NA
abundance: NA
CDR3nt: TGTGCCAGCAGCGTTAATCCCCGCGGGGCCGGAGATACGCAGTATTTT
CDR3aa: CASSVNPRGAGDTQYF